The 26 T cell receptor beta chains in this list originate from one sample, sequenced in a study of blood T cells in healthy people across ages (dated by TCRdb to between 2014 and 2017). Receptors were amplified or captured by 5' RACE. The sequencing machine was an Illumina HiSeq 2500. A second PCR of about 6 to 12 cycles was performed with a sample-barcoded 5' primer and a J-beta primer mix. TCRdb reprocessed the public reads (quality trimming at Q25 with fastp, clone calling with MiXCR) and kept in-frame beta chains. Every distinct CDR3 protein forms one entry, paired with its most common genes and DNA. The sample profile shows roughly 2 million distinct CDR3 sequences; roughly 52% of them were found once. Together, the top ten hold over 2% of the sample. Sequences were obtained from blood. The receptors were gathered from a woman aged 40-49 years in good health.

This clonotype was recorded a few times. The CDR3 DNA reads as TGTGCCAGCAGCTTATGGCAGGGGGAGACCCAGTACTTC. Protein sequence: CASSLWQGETQYF. The rearrangement uses TRBV7-2 and TRBJ2-5; tentatively, D is TRBD1 (6 bases). The CDR3 has 13 residues. Deletions cut 2 bases from V and 5 bases from J, with 9 bases between. Germline-derived CDR1 and CDR2 are SGHTA and FQGNSA.

The chain joins TRBV27 to TRBJ2-3; 8 positions agree with TRBD1. The V gene's germline CDR1 is MNHEY and CDR2 SMNVEV (reference sequence). With 4 bases clipped from V and 4 bases from J, the junction kept 7 bases outside the gene matches. This CDR3 contains 15 residues. The CDR3 DNA reads TGTGCCAGCAGTTCCACAGGGGGAGGTCCAGATACGCAGTATTTT. It specifies CASSSTGGGPDTQYF.

J is TRBJ2-5 and V is TRBV20-1; D remains unclear. Germline CDR1 DFQATT, CDR2 SNEGSKA (reference sequence). V shed 0 bases and J shed 1 base, with 6 bases lying between them. The CDR3 has 13 amino acids. CDR3 in DNA: TGCAGTGCTAGAGATTTTGGCCAAGAGACCCAGTACTTC. Translation: CSARDFGQETQYF.

This clonotype has a single count. The V call is TRBV9, the J call TRBJ2-1; D assignment may be TRBD1 or TRBD2 (5 bases each). Germline V gene data show CDR1 as SGDLS and CDR2 as YYNGEE. This CDR3 comprises 15 residues. Trimming cost V 4 bases and J 0 bases, with 11 bases left between them. CDR3 residues: CASSRDGDSYNEQFF. The CDR3 DNA sequence: TGTGCCAGCAGCCGGGACGGAGACTCCTACAATGAGCAGTTCTTC.

J is TRBJ1-6 and V is TRBV9; D gene unclear. Trimming left V 3 bases short and J 3 bases short, with 7 bases between. Germline V gives CDR1 SGDLS, CDR2 YYNGEE. The CDR3 is 14 residues long. DNA for the CDR3: TGTGCCAGCAGCGAGCGATTCTATAATTCACCCCTCCACTTT. Amino acids: CASSERFYNSPLHF.

The chain carries TRBV2 and TRBJ2-2, with no clear D. The CDR3 covers 12 residues. V gave up 8 bases and J gave up 6 bases, with 10 bases separating them. Germline CDR1 is SNHLY and CDR2 is FYNNEI. CDR3 residues: CASPTRSGELFF. The CDR3 DNA reads as TGTGCCAGCCCAACCCGGTCCGGGGAGCTGTTTTTT.

The table lists this clonotype with a count of one. The chain recombines TRBV6-6 with TRBJ2-6; either TRBD1 or TRBD2 may fit D (6 bases each). CDR1 is MNHNY and CDR2 is SVGAGI in the germline V gene (reference sequence). V lost 5 bases and J lost 0, with 11 bases in between. This CDR3 contains 16 residues. The CDR3, as DNA: TGTGCCAGCAGTGCGGGACAAGTCTCTGGGGCCAACGTCCTGACTTTC. It codes for CASSAGQVSGANVLTF.

This clonotype has only a few counts. J is TRBJ2-1 and V is TRBV3-1; 8 bases agree with TRBD2. The trim removed 0 bases at V and 13 bases at J, leaving 14 bases unmatched. CDR1 and CDR2 from the germline V gene are LGHDT and YNNKEL (reference sequence). The CDR3 length is 16 residues. CDR3 nucleotides: TGTGCCAGCAGCCAAGATGCGGCTAGCGGGTCGACCTACCAGTTCTTC. Amino acid sequence: CASSQDAASGSTYQFF.

This chain links TRBV25-1 with TRBJ2-7; TRBD2 agrees at 9 bases. There are 17 residues in the CDR3. Germline CDR1 is MGHDK and CDR2 is SYGVNS. Trimming removed 7 bases from V and 1 base from J; junction bases left unmatched: 14. The CDR3 reads CASKGVSGGRLSYEQYF. The CDR3 DNA sequence: TGTGCCAGCAAGGGAGTCAGCGGGGGGCGACTATCCTACGAGCAGTACTTC.

The chain combines TRBV7-2 with TRBJ1-6; the match to TRBD1 covers 8 bases. Germline lookup yields CDR1 SGHTA and CDR2 FQGNSA. The CDR3 sequence is 14 residues long. V was pared by 7 bases and J by 8 bases, with 7 bases of the junction left unmatched. DNA for the CDR3: TGTGCCAGCATCCTACAGGGGGGATATTCACCCCTCCACTTT. It codes for CASILQGGYSPLHF. The full variable domain, in which reference TRBV7-2 and TRBJ1-6 provide the parts outside the CDR3, is GAGVSQSPSNKVTEKGKDVELRCDPISGHTALYWYRQSLGQGLEFLIYFQGNSAPDKSGLPSDRFSAERTGGSVSTLTIQRTQQEDSAVYLCASILQGGYSPLHFGNGTRLTVT.

In the case of this clonotype: One junction end disagrees with the germline gene, perhaps due to a read error. The chain combines TRBV5-1 with TRBJ2-3; maybe TRBD2 (5 bases). Germline V gene data show CDR1 as SGHRS and CDR2 as YFSETQ. The CDR3 contains 15 residues. DNA of the CDR3: TGCGCCAGCAGCCGTTTAGAGGGTAACACAGATACGCGGTATTTT. This encodes CASSRLEGNTDTRYF. Looking up the rest from reference TRBV5-1 and TRBJ2-3 gives the full variable domain: KAGVTQTPRYLIKTRGQQVTLSCSPISGHRSVSWYQQTPGQGLQFLFEYFSETQRNKGNFPGRFSGRQFSNSRSEMNVSTLELGDSALYLCASSRLEGNTDTRYFGPGTRLTVL.

J is TRBJ2-1 and V is TRBV12-3 or TRBV12-4; D is possibly TRBD1 (6 bases). Trimming pared 6 bases from V and 2 bases from J, leaving 14 bases between. The CDR3 contains 15 residues. This chain's CDR3 is CASRYTGTTYNEQFF. CDR3 coding DNA: TGTGCCAGCAGGTATACAGGGACCACCTACAATGAGCAGTTCTTC.

The genes are TRBV4-1 and TRBJ1-4; the D is unclear. Trimming stripped 0 bases from V and 0 bases from J, with 11 bases between. Germline values: CDR1 MGHRA, CDR2 YSYEKL. The CDR3 is made up of 17 amino acids. The DNA for the CDR3 is TGCGCCAGCAGCCAAGATCCCCGGGGTGCAACTAATGAAAAACTGTTTTTT. Its translation is CASSQDPRGATNEKLFF.

Regarding this clonotype: A much larger clone differs from this one at a single base, so this may be a read error. The gene calls are TRBV4-3 and TRBJ2-3; perhaps TRBD1 as D (6 bases). The CDR3 is 17 residues long. From germline, CDR1 is LGHNA and CDR2 YSLEER. V lost 3 bases to trimming and J lost 0 bases, with 16 bases between them. This CDR3 is CASSQTGTRLSTDTQYF. The CDR3 coding sequence is TGCGCCAGCAGCCAGACCGGGACACGCTTAAGCACAGATACGCAGTATTTT.

CDR3 sequence: CASSAPSGPYNSPLHF. CDR3 nucleotides: TGTGCCAGCAGCGCCCCTTCAGGACCTTATAATTCACCCCTCCACTTT. The chain carries TRBV9 and TRBJ1-6; D remains unclear. V was shortened by 3 bases and J by 4 bases, with 14 bases between the two germline ends. In germline, CDR1 is SGDLS, CDR2 YYNGEE. This CDR3 is built from 16 residues.

This chain connects TRBV4-2 to TRBJ2-6; D might be TRBD2 (5 bases). The CDR3 is made up of 17 amino acids. Trimming removed 1 base at V and 0 bases at J, with 10 bases between. Per germline, CDR1 LGHNA and CDR2 YNFKEQ. CDR3 sequence (DNA): TGTGCCAGCAGCCAAGTAACTGGAGGCTCTGGGGCCAACGTCCTGACTTTC. Amino acids: CASSQVTGGSGANVLTF.

The V call is TRBV20-1, the J call TRBJ2-5; TRBD1 aligns across 8 bases. Germline V lookup: CDR1 DFQATT, CDR2 SNEGSKA (reference sequence). The CDR3 has 12 residues. The trim removed 4 bases at V and 5 bases at J, leaving 3 bases unmatched. The CDR3 protein is CSATTGGETQYF. DNA for the CDR3: TGCAGTGCTACCACAGGGGGGGAGACCCAGTACTTC.

The genes are TRBV20-1 and TRBJ1-2; TRBD1 is a possible D gene (5 bases). V was trimmed by 5 bases and J by 5 bases, leaving 15 bases between them. Looked up from germline, CDR1 is DFQATT and CDR2 is SNEGSKA (reference sequence). The CDR3 runs 13 residues. The CDR3: CSAPDGAGYGYTF. Here the CDR3 DNA reads TGCAGTGCTCCCGATGGGGCTGGGTATGGCTACACCTTC.

The chain couples TRBV5-1 to TRBJ2-3; TRBD2 matches 13 bases. J lost 0 bases, V lost 4 bases, and 8 bases had no gene match. Germline loops: CDR1 SGHRS, CDR2 YFSETQ. The CDR3 runs 18 residues. Here the CDR3 reads CASSRGTSGDFSTDTQYF. The CDR3 nucleotides are TGCGCCAGCAGCCGGGGGACTAGCGGGGACTTTAGCACAGATACGCAGTATTTT.

The sample holds one count of this clonotype. The chain joins TRBV10-3 to TRBJ1-4; TRBD1 agrees at 11 bases. Germline V gene lookup returns CDR1 ENHRY and CDR2 SYGVKD. The CDR3 extends over 15 amino acids. Trimming cost V 0 bases and J 7 bases; bases outside gene matches: 1. Here the CDR3 DNA reads TGTGCCATCAGTGAGTCCGGGACAGGGGGTGAAAAACTGTTTTTT. The encoded protein is CAISESGTGGEKLFF.

The table lists this clonotype with a few counts. CDR3 sequence (DNA): TGCAGTGCTAGGGCCGGGAAACACAATGAGCAGTTCTTC. Protein sequence: CSARAGKHNEQFF. The chain is built from TRBV20-1 and TRBJ2-1; D perhaps matches TRBD2 (5 bases). From germline, CDR1 is DFQATT and CDR2 SNEGSKA (reference sequence). V was cut by 3 bases and J by 5 bases, with 11 bases left in between. This CDR3 contains 13 residues.

The rearrangement uses TRBV5-5 and TRBJ1-6; 8 bases line up with TRBD1. Germline CDR1 SGHKS, CDR2 YYEKEE (reference sequence). The V gene end was trimmed by 4 bases and the J gene end by 14 bases; junction bases not matched to a gene: 11. This CDR3 has 14 residues. CDR3 nucleotide sequence: TGTGCCAGCAGCGTGGAGGGACAGGCCGTAGCCCTCCACTTT. Protein: CASSVEGQAVALHF.

This clonotype has only a few counts. This chain joins TRBV4-3 and TRBJ2-3; D is perhaps TRBD2 (6 bases). V lost 0 bases, J lost 10 bases, and 11 bases lay in between. The CDR3 totals 13 residues. CDR1 LGHNA and CDR2 YSLEER come from the germline V gene. CDR3 in amino acids: CASSQDRVAAQYF. The CDR3 DNA is TGCGCCAGCAGCCAAGATAGGGTAGCGGCGCAGTATTTT.

This clonotype is a singleton in its sample. The rearrangement joins TRBV12-3 or TRBV12-4 to TRBJ2-1, with D hard to call. The germline V and J ends were trimmed by 5 bases and 11 bases, with 10 bases remaining between them. CDR3 length equals 11 residues. The CDR3 sequence: CASSPGSKQFF. The CDR3, as DNA: TGTGCCAGCAGTCCCGGTTCTAAGCAGTTCTTC.

The chain recombines TRBV13 with TRBJ2-1, with D uncertain. Germline loops: CDR1 PRHDT, CDR2 FYEKMQ (reference sequence). This CDR3 region has 13 residues. The germline V and J ends were trimmed by 2 bases and 10 bases, with 12 bases remaining between them. CDR3 sequence: CASSLQDTYEQFF. CDR3 in DNA: TGTGCCAGCAGCTTACAGGATACCTACGAGCAGTTCTTC.

This clonotype was seen only a few times. The genes are TRBV20-1 and TRBJ1-2; possible D gene TRBD1, 6 bases. Germline CDR1 DFQATT, CDR2 SNEGSKA (reference sequence). The CDR3 length is 13 residues. V dropped 0 bases and J dropped 4 bases, with 9 bases sitting between them. DNA for the CDR3: TGCAGTGCTAGAGATCAGGGGACCTATGGCTACACCTTC. It yields the protein CSARDQGTYGYTF.